Shown below are 30 T cell receptor beta chains from a single sample sequenced in a study of blood T cell repertoires in COVID-19. Assay: immunoSEQ multiplex PCR; the TCRdb copy retains only in-frame clones and omits some. Seen here are about 150,000 clones, around 81% observed once, and the top ten hold about 8.1%. The specimen was peripheral blood. These receptors were taken from a woman of 80 years or more with COVID-19, enrolled during active disease.

The V call is TRBV6-5, the J call TRBJ2-1; TRBD2 matches at 13 bases. V lost 4 bases and J lost 12; bases outside the gene matches: 3. Germline V CDR1 and CDR2: MNHEY, SVGAGI. The CDR3 sequence is 13 residues long. CDR3 nucleotide sequence: TGTGCCAGCAGTTGGACTAGCGGGAGAGTGCAGTTCTTC. Translating it yields CASSWTSGRVQFF.

Comments on this clone: One end of the junction varies from germline; a read error may be responsible. J is TRBJ1-4 and V is TRBV2; 9 bases are a match to TRBD1. The CDR3 spans 13 residues. CDR1 and CDR2 (germline): SNHLY, FYNNEI. CDR3: CASSEGQGQKLFF. For the CDR3, the DNA is TGTGCCAGCAGCGAAGGACAGGGGCAAAAACTGTTTTTT.

A note on this clone: Other DNA sequences in the same sample also yield this CDR3. The V call is TRBV19, the J call TRBJ1-1, with unresolved D. From germline, CDR1 is LNHDA and CDR2 SQIVND (reference sequence). V was shortened by 11 bases and J by 3 bases, with 10 bases between the two germline ends. The CDR3 covers 11 residues. CDR3 bases: TGTGCCTCGAGACGGGACACTGAAGCTTTCTTT. As protein: CASRRDTEAFF.

V and J are TRBV6-5 and TRBJ1-1; no reliable D call. CDR1 is MNHEY, CDR2 SVGAGI, per germline. The CDR3 covers 12 residues. V lost 8 bases and J lost 1, with 8 bases in between. Here the CDR3 reads CASLVRNTEAFF. DNA of the CDR3: TGTGCCAGCCTCGTCAGGAACACTGAAGCTTTCTTT.

The chain is built from TRBV5-6 and TRBJ2-7; D possibly corresponds to TRBD2 (6 bases). V gave up 3 bases and J gave up 2 bases, with 12 bases separating them. The CDR3 contains 14 residues. Germline CDR1 SGHDT, CDR2 YYEEEE. In DNA, the CDR3 is TGTGCCAGCAGCTCCGGGGGTTCCCCCTACGAGCAGTACTTC. Translated, it gives CASSSGGSPYEQYF. The full variable domain, its missing parts supplied by reference TRBV5-6 and TRBJ2-7, is DAGVTQSPTHLIKTRGQQVTLRCSPKSGHDTVSWYQQALGQGPQFIFQYYEEEERQRGNFPDRFSGHQFPNYSSELNVNALLLGDSALYLCASSSGGSPYEQYFGPGTRLTVT.

CDR3 region: CAISDRGTGEEKLFF. CDR3 bases: TGTGCCATCAGTGATCGGGGGACAGGGGAGGAAAAACTGTTTTTT. The rearrangement joins TRBV10-3 to TRBJ1-4; TRBD1 agrees at 10 bases. Germline values: CDR1 ENHRY, CDR2 SYGVKD. The CDR3 totals 15 residues. V shed 3 bases, J shed 8 bases, and the junction held 6 bases outside the gene matches.

This chain connects TRBV21-1 to TRBJ2-1; TRBD2, the table's D call, lacks a check against the DNA. TRBV21-1 is classified as a pseudogene. The CDR3 totals 17 residues. The CDR3 protein is CASSKSRGGCIFNEQFF. The DNA for the CDR3 is TGTGCCAGCAGCAAATCTCGGGGGGGGTGTATTTTCAATGAGCAGTTCTTC.

The chain couples TRBV4-2 to TRBJ2-2, with 7 bases identical to TRBD2. The CDR3 sequence is 18 residues long. J was trimmed by 4 bases and V by 0 bases; bases with no gene match: 11. Looked up from germline, CDR1 is LGHNA and CDR2 is YNFKEQ. CDR3 DNA: TGTGCCAGCAGCCAAGAATTTGGCGGGAGTAGGCCCACCGGGGAGCTGTTTTTT. This codes for CASSQEFGGSRPTGELFF.

The rearrangement uses TRBV5-1 and TRBJ2-1; 7 bases fit TRBD1. CDR1 SGHRS and CDR2 YFSETQ come from the germline V gene. J lost 2 bases, V lost 6 bases, and 5 bases had no gene match. This CDR3 is 14 amino acids long. As DNA, the CDR3 is TGCGCCAGCAACTCCGGACAGGCCTACAATGAGCAGTTCTTC. It is translated as CASNSGQAYNEQFF.

The chain couples TRBV4-1 to TRBJ1-6; 7 bases map to TRBD1. V lost 4 bases, J lost 5 bases, and 8 bases stayed unmatched. This CDR3 comprises 16 residues. The germline gives CDR1 MGHRA, CDR2 YSYEKL. CDR3 sequence (DNA): TGCGCCAGCAGCCGATACGGGACAGCTAATAATTCACCCCTCCACTTT. It translates to CASSRYGTANNSPLHF.

The V call is TRBV6-5, the J call TRBJ1-1; the D is unclear. The CDR3 is made up of 14 amino acids. Trimming shortened V by 3 bases and J by 6 bases, and 14 bases separated the two germline ends. Germline V CDR1 and CDR2: MNHEY, SVGAGI. The CDR3 bases are TGTGCCAGCAGTTATCGAGGAGAAAACTCTGAAGCTTTCTTT. This codes for CASSYRGENSEAFF.

This clone appeared once. This chain joins TRBV5-1 and TRBJ1-4, with D hard to call. Germline CDR1 SGHRS, CDR2 YFSETQ. The germline V and J ends were trimmed by 0 bases and 4 bases, with 10 bases remaining between them. The CDR3 runs 15 residues. The DNA for the CDR3 is TGCGCCAGCAGCTTGGGGGCAGATATTAATGAAAAACTGTTTTTT. Amino acids: CASSLGADINEKLFF.

The chain combines TRBV27 with TRBJ1-5; tentative D call: TRBD1 (5 bases). Trimming took 2 bases from V and 0 from J, leaving 8 bases between them. The CDR3 totals 15 residues. CDR1 MNHEY and CDR2 SMNVEV come from the germline V gene (reference sequence). CDR3 residues: CASSLGQGSNQPQHF. The CDR3 coding sequence is TGTGCCAGCAGTTTAGGGCAGGGTAGCAATCAGCCCCAGCATTTT.

The chain is built from TRBV28 and TRBJ2-7; D is possibly TRBD2 (6 bases). Trimming took 2 bases from V and 4 from J, leaving 9 bases between them. The V gene's germline CDR1 is MDHEN and CDR2 SYDVKM. CDR3 length: 13 residues. CDR3 DNA: TGTGCCAGCAGTTTACCTAGCGAGTACGAGCAGTACTTC. Residues: CASSLPSEYEQYF. Full variable domain (remainder filled in from reference TRBV28 and TRBJ2-7): DVKVTQSSRYLVKRTGEKVFLECVQDMDHENMFWYRQDPGLGLRLIYFSYDVKMKEKGDIPEGYSVSREKKERFSLILESASTNQTSMYLCASSLPSEYEQYFGPGTRLTVT.

In DNA, the CDR3 is TGTGCCAGCAGTTTTGGTCTATCTAACAGAGCTGAAGCTTTCTTT. Amino acids: CASSFGLSNRAEAFF. The rearrangement links TRBV27 to TRBJ1-1; unclear D gene. The V end lost 3 bases, the J end lost 6 bases, and 17 bases lay between the germline ends. The CDR3 contains 15 residues. Germline assignment: CDR1 MNHEY and CDR2 SMNVEV (reference sequence).

The gene calls are TRBV7-8 and TRBJ2-7, with 9 bases lining up with TRBD1. V gave up 8 bases and J gave up 5 bases; unmatched junction bases: 13. CDR3 length: 15 residues. Looked up from germline, CDR1 is SGHVS and CDR2 is FQNEAQ. As DNA, the CDR3 is TGTGCCAGCCACACCTCCGGGACAGGGAGAAACGAGCAGTACTTC. Translated: CASHTSGTGRNEQYF. The full variable domain, rest sourced from reference TRBV7-8 and TRBJ2-7, is GAGVSQSPRYKVAKRGQDVALRCDPISGHVSLFWYQQALGQGPEFLTYFQNEAQLDKSGLPSDRFFAERPEGSVSTLKIQRTQQEDSAVYLCASHTSGTGRNEQYFGPGTRLTVT.

The chain combines TRBV18 with TRBJ2-5; 7 nucleotides align to TRBD1. The CDR3 is 14 amino acids. CDR1 and CDR2 (germline): KGHSH, LQKENI. J lost 2 bases, V lost 0 bases, and 0 bases had no gene match. CDR3 amino acids: CASSPPTGQETQYF. CDR3 nucleotide sequence: TGTGCCAGCTCACCACCGACAGGGCAAGAGACCCAGTACTTC.

This rearrangement joins TRBV10-3 to TRBJ2-2, with D maybe TRBD2 (6 bases). V was pared by 5 bases and J by 6 bases, with 7 bases between. CDR3 length: 12 residues. Germline loops: CDR1 ENHRY, CDR2 SYGVKD. CDR3 protein: CAISTSPGELFF. The CDR3 coding sequence is TGTGCCATCAGTACTAGCCCCGGGGAGCTGTTTTTT.

This CDR3 reads CASSRTSGGIETQYF. The CDR3 nucleotides are TGTGCCAGCAGCCGTACCTCGGGGGGGATTGAGACCCAGTACTTC. V gene TRBV7-8 combines with J gene TRBJ2-5; 8 bases match TRBD2. Germline V lookup: CDR1 SGHVS, CDR2 FQNEAQ. V lost 5 bases and J lost 5; bases outside the gene matches: 10. This CDR3 is built from 15 residues.

This clone occurred once. The J gene is TRBJ2-6, the V gene TRBV19; D is uncertain. The length of the CDR3 is 15 residues. CDR1 is LNHDA and CDR2 is SQIVND in the germline V gene (reference sequence). Trimming removed 7 bases at V and 0 bases at J, with 10 bases between. CDR3 nucleotides: TGTGCCAGTAAGAACAGCCCCTCTGGGGCCAACGTCCTGACTTTC. Translation gives CASKNSPSGANVLTF.

V and J are TRBV27 and TRBJ1-6; D uncertain. CDR3 length equals 14 residues. Germline loops: CDR1 MNHEY, CDR2 SMNVEV (reference sequence). The ends were cut back, 1 base at V and 5 bases at J, with 6 bases in the middle. CDR3 bases: TGTGCCAGCAGTTTATTGGCGGATAATTCACCCCTCCACTTT. Translated: CASSLLADNSPLHF.

The chain employs TRBV3-1 (or the pseudogene TRBV3-2) and TRBJ1-2; 9 positions match TRBD1. The CDR3 loop spans 14 amino acids. Germline-derived CDR1 and CDR2 are LGHDT and YNNKEL (reference sequence). Unmatched junction bases numbered 3, after V lost 3 bases and J lost 4 bases. The CDR3, as DNA: TGTGCCAGCAGCCAGGGACAGGGAGGCTATGGCTACACCTTC. Its protein product is CASSQGQGGYGYTF.

The chain links TRBV7-3 to TRBJ1-5; unclear D gene. Trimming took 3 bases from V and 4 from J, leaving 7 bases between them. This CDR3 spans 13 amino acids. Germline V gene lookup returns CDR1 SGHTA and CDR2 FQGTGA. CDR3 amino acids: CASSFSENQPQHF. In nucleotides, the CDR3 is TGTGCCAGCAGCTTCAGCGAGAATCAGCCCCAGCATTTT.

The chain has TRBV20-1 and TRBJ2-7; TRBD1 matches 7 bases. CDR1 DFQATT and CDR2 SNEGSKA come from the germline V gene (reference sequence). CDR3 size: 11 residues. J lost 6 bases, V lost 6 bases, and 5 bases had no gene match. In DNA form, the CDR3 reads TGCAGTGCCCTGGGACAGACCGAGCAGTACTTC. Translated, it gives CSALGQTEQYF.

Only a few counts were recorded for this clone. The rearrangement links TRBV2 to TRBJ2-7; 8 positions match TRBD2. The J segment lost 1 base and the V segment lost 8 bases, leaving 1 base of the junction unmatched. The CDR3 is made up of 12 amino acids. Germline V gives CDR1 SNHLY, CDR2 FYNNEI. The CDR3 spells CASRGGSYEQYF. The DNA for the CDR3 is TGTGCCAGCCGGGGGGGGTCCTACGAGCAGTACTTC. Based on the CDR3 plus reference TRBV2 and TRBJ2-7, the full variable domain is EPEVTQTPSHQVTQMGQEVILRCVPISNHLYFYWYRQILGQKVEFLVSFYNNEISEKSEIFDDQFSVERPDGSNFTLKIRSTKLEDSAMYFCASRGGSYEQYFGPGTRLTVT.

The genes are TRBV28 and TRBJ1-5; 7 nucleotides align to TRBD1. The CDR3 has 12 amino acids. The germline V gene encodes CDR1 MDHEN and CDR2 SYDVKM. V lost 8 bases to trimming and J lost 6 bases; unmatched junction nucleotides: 4. The CDR3 nucleotides are TGTGCCAGCTATGACAGGGCTCAGCCCCAGCATTTT. Translating it yields CASYDRAQPQHF.

The chain uses TRBV18 and TRBJ1-5; 7 bases align to TRBD1. Per the germline V gene, CDR1 is KGHSH and CDR2 is LQKENI. V trimming: 6 bases; J trimming: 4 bases; junction bases outside the gene matches: 15. The CDR3 contains 17 residues. The chain's CDR3 is CASSPGGGERKNQPQHF. The CDR3 bases are TGTGCCAGCTCTCCAGGGGGAGGGGAGAGAAAAAATCAGCCCCAGCATTTT.

This clone was detected once. This sequence joins TRBV3-1 (or the pseudogene TRBV3-2) and TRBJ1-3; maybe TRBD1 (6 bases). Trimming shortened V by 6 bases and J by 3 bases, and 15 bases separated the two germline ends. This CDR3 has 15 residues. Per the germline V gene, CDR1 is LGHDT and CDR2 is YNNKEL (reference sequence). CDR3 DNA: TGTGCCAGCAGGGAACAGGGAATTGGTGGAAACACCATATATTTT. As protein: CASREQGIGGNTIYF.

This chain connects TRBV7-9 to TRBJ1-5, with 7 positions matching TRBD1. The CDR3 covers 15 residues. CDR1 SEHNR and CDR2 FQNEAQ come from the germline V gene (reference sequence). The V and J ends lost 5 bases and 2 bases, in that order; junction bases with no gene match: 6. CDR3 region: CASSDREWGNQPQHF. CDR3 nucleotide sequence: TGTGCCAGCAGCGACAGGGAATGGGGCAATCAGCCCCAGCATTTT.

This chain uses TRBV7-9 with TRBJ1-2, with 7 bases fitting TRBD1. V lost 5 bases and J lost 4; bases outside the gene matches: 7. Looked up from germline, CDR1 is SEHNR and CDR2 is FQNEAQ (reference sequence). The CDR3 sequence is 14 residues long. CDR3 residues: CASSPGGGSYGYTF. As DNA, the CDR3 is TGTGCCAGCAGCCCAGGGGGTGGAAGCTATGGCTACACCTTC. The full variable domain, rest sourced from reference TRBV7-9 and TRBJ1-2, is DTGVSQNPRHKITKRGQNVTFRCDPISEHNRLYWYRQTLGQGPEFLTYFQNEAQLEKSRLLSDRFSAERPKGSFSTLEIQRTEQGDSAMYLCASSPGGGSYGYTFGSGTRLTVV.